A single sample gave rise to the 11 T cell receptor beta chains below, sequenced in a study of control samples from healthy donors and cancer patients. TCRdb keeps only in-frame clones here, not all; method: immunoSEQ multiplex PCR. The sample holds approximately 230,000 clones, around 79% seen once. The specimen was PBMCs. All receptors come from a woman aged 55-75 years with lung cancer.

This clone has just a few counts. This chain uses TRBV28 with TRBJ1-1; a possible D gene is TRBD1 (5 bases). This CDR3 region has 12 residues. The ends were cut back, 6 bases at V and 8 bases at J, with 13 bases in the middle. Germline CDR1 is MDHEN and CDR2 is SYDVKM. In DNA, the CDR3 is TGTGCCAGCAGCGAGAGCCGGGGGGAAGCTTTCTTT. Encoded protein: CASSESRGEAFF.

The chain joins TRBV7-2 to TRBJ1-4, with TRBD1 matching 10 bases. The CDR3 consists of 13 residues. V gave up 5 bases and J gave up 10 bases; unmatched junction bases: 4. The germline V gene has CDR1 SGHTA and CDR2 FQGNSA. In DNA, the CDR3 is TGTGCCAGCAGCCGACAGGGGGCGCGAAAACTGTTTTTT. It codes for CASSRQGARKLFF.

The rearrangement links TRBV18 to TRBJ1-2, with 7 bases aligning to TRBD1. V lost 5 bases, J lost 2 bases, and 2 bases stayed unmatched. The CDR3 covers 13 residues. Germline V gene sequence: CDR1 KGHSH, CDR2 LQKENI. The CDR3 DNA sequence: TGTGCCAGCTCAGCACAGGGGAACTATGGCTACACCTTC. Its translation is CASSAQGNYGYTF.

This clone was seen a single time. V is TRBV7-5 and J is TRBJ2-1; the table calls TRBD2, which could not be checked here. TRBV7-5 is assigned pseudogene status. The CDR3 consists of 16 residues. The CDR3 loop is CVRSLAHDSANNEQFF. The CDR3 DNA follows: TGTGTCAGAAGCTTAGCGCATGACTCCGCCAACAATGAGCAGTTCTTC.

The chain has TRBV12-3 or TRBV12-4 and TRBJ1-1; unclear D gene. The V gene lost 7 bases and the J gene lost 7 bases, with 7 bases spanning the gap. The CDR3 sequence is 10 residues long. CDR3 sequence: CASKTFEAFF. The CDR3, as DNA: TGTGCCAGCAAGACTTTTGAAGCTTTCTTT.

The CDR3 loop is CSVEVLIGYTF. CDR3 bases: TGCAGCGTTGAAGTGTTAATTGGCTACACCTTC. The chain has TRBV29-1 and TRBJ1-2; no firm D call. This CDR3 contains 11 residues. Germline V gene sequence: CDR1 SQVTM, CDR2 ANQGSEA. V was clipped by 1 base and J by 7 bases, with 7 bases between them. Variable domain in full (rest from reference TRBV29-1 and TRBJ1-2): SAVISQKPSRDICQRGTSLTIQCQVDSQVTMMFWYRQQPGQSLTLIATANQGSEATYESGFVIDKFPISRPNLTFSTLTVSNMSPEDSSIYLCSVEVLIGYTFGSGTRLTVV.

This clone was seen a handful of times. The rearrangement uses TRBV6-1 and TRBJ2-7; no reliable D call. Looked up from germline, CDR1 is MNHNS and CDR2 is SASEGT. The CDR3 sequence is 12 residues long. V dropped 2 bases and J dropped 4 bases, with 6 bases sitting between them. The CDR3 DNA is TGTGCCAGCAGTGAAATAGGTTACGAGCAGTACTTC. Translating it yields CASSEIGYEQYF.

The chain combines TRBV7-6 with TRBJ2-3, with TRBD2 identical over 14 bases. CDR1 and CDR2 (germline): SGHVS, FNYEAQ. The CDR3 is 16 residues long. Germline trimming cut 1 base from V and 3 bases from J; bases unmatched to any gene: 0. For the CDR3, the DNA is TGTGCCAGCAGCTTAGGGACTAGCGGGAGGACAGATACGCAGTATTTT. It is translated as CASSLGTSGRTDTQYF.

The gene calls are TRBV23-1 and TRBJ1-6; D may be TRBD1 (5 bases). TRBV23-1 is labeled an ORF, and its function is uncertain. The germline V and J ends were trimmed by 10 bases and 0 bases, with 28 bases remaining between them. The CDR3 has 20 residues. The CDR3 region is CAISPRDVGKPSSYNSPLHF. The CDR3 bases are TGCGCCATCTCACCCCGGGACGTGGGAAAACCGAGCTCCTATAATTCACCCCTCCACTTT.

The chain uses TRBV3-1 (or the pseudogene TRBV3-2) and TRBJ1-2; the D is unclear. Germline lookup yields CDR1 LGHDT and CDR2 YNNKEL (reference sequence). The CDR3 consists of 14 residues. Trimming took 2 bases from V and 6 from J, leaving 13 bases between them. Here the CDR3 reads CASSQRILTDGYTF. DNA for the CDR3: TGTGCCAGCAGCCAACGGATACTCACTGATGGCTACACCTTC.

The CDR3 loop reads CASSELASGVHEQFF. The CDR3 DNA follows: TGTGCCAGCAGTGAACTGGCTAGCGGGGTCCATGAGCAGTTCTTC. This chain uses TRBV2 with TRBJ2-1, with 9 bases identical to TRBD2. The V gene end was trimmed by 2 bases and the J gene end by 8 bases; junction bases not matched to a gene: 7. CDR1 is SNHLY, CDR2 FYNNEI, per germline. The CDR3 is made up of 15 amino acids.